This T cell receptor (beta chain) was identified in a study of naive and memory T cell subsets. The CDR3 covers 16 residues. The germline V gene encodes CDR1 ENHRY and CDR2 SYGVKD. V lost 4 bases and J 6 bases, leaving 18 bases between the germline ends. Two oligonucleotides, mixed equimolar, formed the beta constant-region primer covering TRBC1 and TRBC2. Ligated cDNA was amplified by four rounds of PCR with nested alpha and beta constant-region primers and SP2. TCRdb re-called the UMI-ligation and nested PCR reads with MiXCR, one entry per CDR3 protein. The profile covers tens of thousands of distinct CDR3 sequences, with roughly 9.2% appearing a single time and roughly 1.2% taken by the ten largest.

This TCR was sampled from a human donor in good health. The chain uses TRBV10-3 and TRBJ2-2, with no clear D. Specimen: naive CD8+ T cells from blood. CDR3 amino acids: CAISVNSAGRAGELFF. CDR3 DNA: TGTGCCATCAGTGTGAATTCCGCCGGGCGTGCCGGGGAGCTGTTTTTT.